A single TCR beta chain is shown here with its context. These data are taken from a study of T cell changes during pregnancy in multiple sclerosis. Assay: immunoSEQ multiplex PCR; the TCRdb copy retains only in-frame clones and omits some. The sample comprises tens of thousands of clones, 91% of which are singletons, and under 0.5% rests with the top ten. The germline V and J ends were trimmed by 3 bases and 1 base, with 11 bases remaining between them. CDR3 length equals 14 residues. From germline, CDR1 is SGHRS and CDR2 YFSETQ. V and J are TRBV5-1 and TRBJ2-7, with D possibly TRBD1 on 6 matching bases. This sample comprised CD4+ T cells from peripheral blood mononuclear cells, obtained in the second trimester of pregnancy. The clonotype was recovered from a female donor in good health, enrolled as a control in a pregnancy study. DNA for the CDR3: TGCGCCAGCAGCTCCCAGGGGCCATCCTACGAGCAGTACTTC. It codes for CASSSQGPSYEQYF.